This TCR beta chain was sequenced in a study of shared clonotypes between healthy human individuals. Study-wide background: Researchers assigned three CD4 naive, three CD4 memory, two CD8 naive and one CD8 memory plate to each donor.

The assay ran at deep level. Template for every sorted-subset replicate PCR totaled approximately 200 ng DNA, tens of thousands of T cell genomes. Assay: immunoSEQ multiplex PCR; the TCRdb copy retains only in-frame clones and omits some. The sample carries around 580,000 clones, more than 95% recorded once. Trimming removed 0 bases from V and 0 bases from J, with 15 bases in between. From germline, CDR1 is MGHRA and CDR2 YSYEKL. CDR3 size: 18 residues. General observations from the study: With few donors, the genetic and exposure-history diversity represented was limited.

Naive CD8 cells lacked CD45RO and underwent positive selection for CCR7, leaving out terminally differentiated effector memory CD45RA+ cells. As to this clone: Antigen: not known.

The receptor's source is a man in his thirties or forties in good health. This chain uses TRBV4-1 with TRBJ2-4; TRBD2 is a possible D gene (6 bases). Sequenced sample: naive CD8+ T cells sorted from blood. CDR3 nucleotides: TGCGCCAGCAGCCAAGACCTGGGGGGAGACTTAGCCAAAAACATTCAGTACTTC. Translated, it gives CASSQDLGGDLAKNIQYF.